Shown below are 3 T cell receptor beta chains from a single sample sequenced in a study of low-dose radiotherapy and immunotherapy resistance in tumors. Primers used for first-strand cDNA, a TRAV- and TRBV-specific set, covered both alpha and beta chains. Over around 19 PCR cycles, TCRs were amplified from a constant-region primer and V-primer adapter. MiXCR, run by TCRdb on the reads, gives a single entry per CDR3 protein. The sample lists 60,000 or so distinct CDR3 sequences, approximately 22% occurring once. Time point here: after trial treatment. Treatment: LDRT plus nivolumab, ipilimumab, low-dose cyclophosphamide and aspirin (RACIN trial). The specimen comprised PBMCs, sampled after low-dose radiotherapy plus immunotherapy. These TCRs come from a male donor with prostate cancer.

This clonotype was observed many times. CDR3 sequence reads: CASSFIQGASYEQYF. DNA of the CDR3: TGCGCCAGCAGCTTCATACAGGGGGCCTCCTACGAGCAGTACTTC. This sequence joins TRBV5-1 and TRBJ2-7, with 9 bases fitting TRBD1. The germline V gene has CDR1 SGHRS and CDR2 YFSETQ. Germline trimming cut 2 bases from V and 0 bases from J; bases unmatched to any gene: 3. This CDR3 has 15 residues.

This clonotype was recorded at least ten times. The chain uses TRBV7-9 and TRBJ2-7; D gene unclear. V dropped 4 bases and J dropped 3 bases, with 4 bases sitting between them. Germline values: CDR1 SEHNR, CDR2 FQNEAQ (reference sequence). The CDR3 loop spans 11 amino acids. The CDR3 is CASSSFYEQYF. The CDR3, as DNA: TGTGCCAGCAGCTCCTTCTACGAGCAGTACTTC.

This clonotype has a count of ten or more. The CDR3 coding sequence is TGTGCCAGTAGTATATATGGTGATGCCGAAAAACTGTTTTTT. Protein: CASSIYGDAEKLFF. The rearrangement uses TRBV19 and TRBJ1-4; D is uncertain. Per germline, CDR1 LNHDA and CDR2 SQIVND (reference sequence). With 2 bases removed from V and 8 bases from J, the gap between germline ends came to 12 bases. The CDR3 extends over 14 amino acids.